A single sample is the source of the 18 T cell receptor beta chains below, sequenced in a study of blood T cells in healthy people across ages. A second roughly 6 to 12 cycle PCR used barcoded and J-beta primers. TCRdb itself ran the 5' RACE reads through MiXCR, one entry per CDR3 protein. The sample includes some 1,800,000 distinct CDR3 sequences, 35% to 50% of them seen just once. The sample consisted of blood. The receptors shown here come from a human donor in good health.

The chain couples TRBV2 to TRBJ1-1, with no clear D. Germline CDR1 and CDR2: SNHLY and FYNNEI. V lost 8 bases and J 3 bases, leaving 7 bases between the germline ends. The CDR3 is 11 amino acids. The CDR3 protein is CASRPYTEAFF. CDR3 DNA: TGTGCCAGCCGACCTTACACTGAAGCTTTCTTT. Combining the CDR3 with reference TRBV2 and TRBJ1-1 gives the whole variable domain EPEVTQTPSHQVTQMGQEVILRCVPISNHLYFYWYRQILGQKVEFLVSFYNNEISEKSEIFDDQFSVERPDGSNFTLKIRSTKLEDSAMYFCASRPYTEAFFGQGTRLTVV.

A few counts support this clonotype. The chain joins TRBV12-3 or TRBV12-4 to TRBJ2-5, with TRBD2 as a possible D gene (6 bases). V was clipped by 4 bases and J by 7 bases, with 13 bases between them. The CDR3 contains 13 residues. CDR3 sequence: CASSWGVGGTQYF. CDR3 DNA sequence: TGTGCCAGCAGTTGGGGGGTCGGCGGGACCCAGTACTTC.

V is TRBV7-6 and J is TRBJ2-1, with D maybe TRBD1 (6 bases). V lost 7 bases to trimming and J lost 4 bases, with 14 bases between them. In germline, CDR1 is SGHVS, CDR2 FNYEAQ. The CDR3 runs to 14 residues. CDR3 nucleotide sequence: TGTGCCAGCAAGGGCCAAGGGGGATACAATGAGCAGTTCTTC. It is translated as CASKGQGGYNEQFF. The variable domain in full, with the rest retrieved from reference TRBV7-6 and TRBJ2-1, is GAGVSQSPRYKVTKRGQDVALRCDPISGHVSLYWYRQALGQGPEFLTYFNYEAQQDKSGLPNDRFSAERPEGSISTLTIQRTEQRDSAMYRCASKGQGGYNEQFFGPGTRLTVL.

This rearrangement joins TRBV7-2 to TRBJ1-2; no reliable D call. The CDR3 consists of 15 residues. V lost 1 base and J 2 bases, leaving 11 bases between the germline ends. The germline V gene encodes CDR1 SGHTA and CDR2 FQGNSA. The CDR3 region has the DNA TGTGCCAGCAGCTTAGGCGGCAACCCGAACTATGGCTACACCTTC. Protein: CASSLGGNPNYGYTF.

This clonotype was found a few times. The V call is TRBV29-1, the J call TRBJ2-7; 7 nucleotides line up with TRBD1. The CDR3 sequence is 14 residues long. The V and J ends lost 3 bases and 9 bases, in that order; junction bases with no gene match: 14. CDR1 is SQVTM and CDR2 is ANQGSEA in the germline V gene. The CDR3 region has the DNA TGCAGCGTTGACCCGACAGGGTTTTCGGCGGGGCAGTACTTC. This encodes CSVDPTGFSAGQYF.

The V call is TRBV7-8, the J call TRBJ2-1; 9 nucleotides agree with TRBD2. The CDR3 contains 16 residues. Germline V CDR1 and CDR2: SGHVS, FQNEAQ. V lost 4 bases, J lost 3 bases, and 7 bases stayed unmatched. The DNA of the CDR3 is TGTGCCAGCAGCTCCTTAGCGGGGGAACACTACAATGAGCAGTTCTTC. It encodes CASSSLAGEHYNEQFF. Using reference TRBV7-8 and TRBJ2-1 for the parts outside the CDR3, the full variable domain is GAGVSQSPRYKVAKRGQDVALRCDPISGHVSLFWYQQALGQGPEFLTYFQNEAQLDKSGLPSDRFFAERPEGSVSTLKIQRTQQEDSAVYLCASSSLAGEHYNEQFFGPGTRLTVL.

This clonotype appeared a few times. The genes are TRBV28 and TRBJ1-2, with D tentatively TRBD1 (5 bases). In germline, CDR1 is MDHEN, CDR2 SYDVKM. There are 12 residues in the CDR3. The CDR3 bases are TGTGCGGGGCGGGGCTTAAACTATGGCTACACCTTC. Translated: CAGRGLNYGYTF.

This clonotype was found once. The gene calls are TRBV28 and TRBJ2-7; TRBD1 is a possible D gene (6 bases). This CDR3 is built from 13 residues. Germline lookup yields CDR1 MDHEN and CDR2 SYDVKM. V lost 6 bases, J lost 5 bases, and 14 bases lay in between. In DNA, the CDR3 is TGTGCCAGCAGGTACCCAGGGGTCCACGAGCAGTACTTC. This gives the protein CASRYPGVHEQYF.

This clonotype was seen at least ten times. The chain uses TRBV12-3 or TRBV12-4 and TRBJ1-2; no clear D. Trimming removed 3 bases at V and 2 bases at J, with 10 bases between. The length of the CDR3 is 14 residues. CDR3: CASSLLPKNYGYTF. The CDR3 nucleotides read TGTGCCAGCAGTTTGCTGCCTAAAAACTATGGCTACACCTTC.

This chain connects TRBV10-3 to TRBJ2-5; 7 bases align to TRBD2. The J segment lost 4 bases and the V segment lost 2 bases, leaving 4 bases of the junction unmatched. The CDR3 extends over 14 amino acids. Germline V CDR1 and CDR2: ENHRY, SYGVKD. The CDR3 loop is CAISEGRDGETQYF. In DNA form, the CDR3 reads TGTGCCATCAGTGAGGGGAGGGACGGAGAGACCCAGTACTTC.

This clonotype has more than one count but fewer than ten. The chain combines TRBV20-1 with TRBJ2-5; no firm D call. The J call may be wrong; the DNA end is better matched by TRBJ2-7. Germline lookup yields CDR1 DFQATT and CDR2 SNEGSKA (reference sequence). CDR3 length: 14 residues. Here the CDR3 reads CSARDRTETYEQYF. In DNA form, the CDR3 reads TGCAGTGCTAGAGATCGAACAGAAACCTACGAGCAGTACTTC.

The chain is built from TRBV7-2 and TRBJ2-7; TRBD1 matches 8 bases. Germline CDR1 reads SGHTA; CDR2 reads FQGNSA. This CDR3 has 16 residues. The ends lost 5 bases at V and 3 bases at J; junction bases unmatched: 12. The chain's CDR3 is CASSPNTGGLNYEQYF. The CDR3 coding sequence is TGTGCCAGCAGCCCCAATACAGGGGGATTAAACTACGAGCAGTACTTC.

This clonotype was seen repeatedly, ten times or more. The chain combines TRBV2 with TRBJ2-1, with 9 bases that match TRBD1. This CDR3 has 14 amino acids. CDR1 SNHLY and CDR2 FYNNEI come from the germline V gene. Losses at the gene ends were 6 bases for V and 6 bases for J; bases not matched to a gene: 6. CDR3 sequence: CASSPRTGVNEQFF. CDR3 bases: TGTGCCAGCAGCCCCAGGACAGGGGTCAATGAGCAGTTCTTC.

This clonotype was found a few times. Sequence at one end of the junction differs from germline and may be a read error. The chain links TRBV4-1 to TRBJ2-1; 8 nucleotides match TRBD2. Per the germline V gene, CDR1 is MGHRA and CDR2 is YSYEKL. This CDR3 is 16 amino acids long. The CDR3 region has the DNA TGCGCCAGCAGCCAAGGCGGGGGGCATTATTACAGTGAGCAGTTCTTC. It is translated as CASSQGGGHYYSEQFF.

CDR3 residues: CASSSGGQGPQPQHF. In DNA, the CDR3 is TGTGCCAGTAGTAGTGGCGGACAGGGCCCTCAGCCCCAGCATTTT. V is TRBV19 and J is TRBJ1-5; TRBD1 matches at 8 bases. V lost 4 bases to trimming and J lost 6 bases; unmatched junction nucleotides: 8. Germline V gene lookup returns CDR1 LNHDA and CDR2 SQIVND (reference sequence). The CDR3 has 15 amino acids.

In this sample, this clonotype turned up many times. This sequence joins TRBV2 and TRBJ2-5; 7 nucleotides match TRBD1. V was clipped by 6 bases and J by 1 base; unmatched bases: 2. This CDR3 contains 13 residues. Germline lookup yields CDR1 SNHLY and CDR2 FYNNEI. The CDR3 DNA is TGTGCCAGCAGCGGGGACAGCCAAGAGACCCAGTACTTC. Protein product: CASSGDSQETQYF.

The chain combines TRBV14 with TRBJ2-1; D is uncertain. Germline V lookup: CDR1 SGHDN, CDR2 FVKESK. V was cut by 2 bases and J by 10 bases, with 12 bases left in between. This CDR3 has 13 residues. CDR3 bases: TGTGCCAGCAGCCAATTACTTAACTACGAGCAGTTCTTC. This gives the protein CASSQLLNYEQFF.

The table lists this clonotype with a few counts. The gene calls are TRBV28 and TRBJ2-7, with TRBD1 identical over 8 bases. CDR3 length: 14 residues. Per the germline V gene, CDR1 is MDHEN and CDR2 is SYDVKM. Trimming cost V 8 bases and J 3 bases; bases outside gene matches: 9. CDR3 sequence: CASEGTGGIYEQYF. The CDR3 DNA reads as TGTGCCAGCGAAGGGACAGGAGGTATCTACGAGCAGTACTTC.